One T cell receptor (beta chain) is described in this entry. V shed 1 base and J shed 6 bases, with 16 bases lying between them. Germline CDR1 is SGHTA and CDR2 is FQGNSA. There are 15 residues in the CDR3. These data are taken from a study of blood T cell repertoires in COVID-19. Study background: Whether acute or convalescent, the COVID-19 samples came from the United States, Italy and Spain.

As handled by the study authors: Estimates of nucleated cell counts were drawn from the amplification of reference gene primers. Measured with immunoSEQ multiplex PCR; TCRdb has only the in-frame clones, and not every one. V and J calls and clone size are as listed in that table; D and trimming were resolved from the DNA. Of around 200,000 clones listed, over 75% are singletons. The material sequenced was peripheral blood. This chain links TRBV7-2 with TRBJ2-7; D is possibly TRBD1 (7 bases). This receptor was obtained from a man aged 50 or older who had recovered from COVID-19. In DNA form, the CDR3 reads TGTGCCAGCAGCTTAGTGCCAGGGGGGATCTCCGAGCAGTACTTC. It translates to CASSLVPGGISEQYF.